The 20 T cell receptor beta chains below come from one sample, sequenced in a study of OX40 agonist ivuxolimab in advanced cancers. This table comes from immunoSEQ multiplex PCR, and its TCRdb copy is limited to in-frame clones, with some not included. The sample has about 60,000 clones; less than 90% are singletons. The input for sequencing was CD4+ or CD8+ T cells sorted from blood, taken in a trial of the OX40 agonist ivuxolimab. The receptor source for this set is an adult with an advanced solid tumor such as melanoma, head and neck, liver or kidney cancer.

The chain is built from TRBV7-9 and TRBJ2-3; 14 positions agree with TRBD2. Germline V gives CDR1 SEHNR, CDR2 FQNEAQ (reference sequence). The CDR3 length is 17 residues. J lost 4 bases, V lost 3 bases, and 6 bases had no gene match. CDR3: CASSFGTSGGRADTQYF. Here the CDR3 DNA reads TGTGCCAGCAGCTTCGGGACTAGCGGGGGTCGGGCAGATACGCAGTATTTT. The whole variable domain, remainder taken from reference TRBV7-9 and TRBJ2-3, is DTGVSQNPRHKITKRGQNVTFRCDPISEHNRLYWYRQTLGQGPEFLTYFQNEAQLEKSRLLSDRFSAERPKGSFSTLEIQRTEQGDSAMYLCASSFGTSGGRADTQYFGPGTRLTVL.

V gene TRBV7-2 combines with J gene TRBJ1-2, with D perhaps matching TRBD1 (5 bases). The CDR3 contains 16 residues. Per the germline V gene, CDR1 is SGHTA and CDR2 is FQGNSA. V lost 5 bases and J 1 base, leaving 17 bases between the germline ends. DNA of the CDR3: TGTGCCAGCAGCCCCTATTGGGGCTCCCATAACTATGGCTACACCTTC. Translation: CASSPYWGSHNYGYTF. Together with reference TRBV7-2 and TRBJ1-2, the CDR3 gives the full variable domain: GAGVSQSPSNKVTEKGKDVELRCDPISGHTALYWYRQSLGQGLEFLIYFQGNSAPDKSGLPSDRFSAERTGGSVSTLTIQRTQQEDSAVYLCASSPYWGSHNYGYTFGSGTRLTVV.

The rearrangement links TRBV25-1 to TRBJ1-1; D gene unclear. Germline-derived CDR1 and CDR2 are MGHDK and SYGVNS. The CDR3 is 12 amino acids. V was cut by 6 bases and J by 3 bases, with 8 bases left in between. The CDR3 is CASRAGDTEAFF. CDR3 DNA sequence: TGTGCCAGCAGAGCAGGCGACACTGAAGCTTTCTTT.

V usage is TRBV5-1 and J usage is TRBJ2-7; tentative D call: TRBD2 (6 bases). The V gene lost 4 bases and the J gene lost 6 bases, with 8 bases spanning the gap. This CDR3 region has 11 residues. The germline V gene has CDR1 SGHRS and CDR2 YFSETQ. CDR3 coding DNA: TGCGCCAGCAGCCCCGGGGGCGAGCAGTACTTC. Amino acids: CASSPGGEQYF.

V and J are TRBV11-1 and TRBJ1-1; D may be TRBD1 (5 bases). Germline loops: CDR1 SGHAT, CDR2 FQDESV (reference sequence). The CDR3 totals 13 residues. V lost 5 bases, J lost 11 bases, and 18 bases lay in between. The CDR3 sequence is CASSPGLQGRAFF. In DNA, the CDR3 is TGTGCCAGCAGCCCCGGGTTGCAGGGACGGGCTTTCTTT.

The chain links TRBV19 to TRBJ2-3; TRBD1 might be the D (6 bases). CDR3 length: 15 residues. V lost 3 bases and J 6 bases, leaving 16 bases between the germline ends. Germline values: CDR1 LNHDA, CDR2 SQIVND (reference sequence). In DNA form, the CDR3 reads TGTGCCAGTAGTATTGACAGGAGGTTCATGGATACGCAGTATTTT. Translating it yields CASSIDRRFMDTQYF.

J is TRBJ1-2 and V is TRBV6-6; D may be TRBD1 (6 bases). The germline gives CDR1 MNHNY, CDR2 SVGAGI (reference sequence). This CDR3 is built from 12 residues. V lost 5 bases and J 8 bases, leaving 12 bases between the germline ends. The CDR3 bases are TGTGCCAGCAGTACATCCGGGACAGGCTACACCTTC. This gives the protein CASSTSGTGYTF.

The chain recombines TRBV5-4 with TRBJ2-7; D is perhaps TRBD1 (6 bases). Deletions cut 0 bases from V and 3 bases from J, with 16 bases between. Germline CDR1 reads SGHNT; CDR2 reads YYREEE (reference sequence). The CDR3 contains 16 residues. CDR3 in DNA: TGTGCCAGCAGCTTGGACCCTACTAGGGGGAACTACGAGCAGTACTTC. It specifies CASSLDPTRGNYEQYF.

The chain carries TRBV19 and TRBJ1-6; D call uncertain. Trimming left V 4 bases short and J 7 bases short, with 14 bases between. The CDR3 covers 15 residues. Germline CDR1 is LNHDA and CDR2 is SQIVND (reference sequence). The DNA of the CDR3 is TGTGCCAGTAGTACTAGGACCGGTTCGAATTCACCCCTCCACTTT. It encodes CASSTRTGSNSPLHF.

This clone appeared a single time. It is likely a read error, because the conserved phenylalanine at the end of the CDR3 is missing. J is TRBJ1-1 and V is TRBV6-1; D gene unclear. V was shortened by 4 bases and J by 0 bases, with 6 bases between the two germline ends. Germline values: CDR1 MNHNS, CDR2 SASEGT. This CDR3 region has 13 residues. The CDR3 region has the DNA TGTGCCAGCAGTGGGACGGTGAACACTGAAGCTTTCCTT. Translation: CASSGTVNTEAFL.

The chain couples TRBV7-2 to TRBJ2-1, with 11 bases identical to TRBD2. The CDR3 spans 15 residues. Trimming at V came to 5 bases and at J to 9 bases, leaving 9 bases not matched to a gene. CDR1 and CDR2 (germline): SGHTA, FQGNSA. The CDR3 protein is CASSETSGSFGEQFF. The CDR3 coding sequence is TGTGCCAGCAGCGAAACTAGCGGGAGCTTCGGTGAGCAGTTCTTC.

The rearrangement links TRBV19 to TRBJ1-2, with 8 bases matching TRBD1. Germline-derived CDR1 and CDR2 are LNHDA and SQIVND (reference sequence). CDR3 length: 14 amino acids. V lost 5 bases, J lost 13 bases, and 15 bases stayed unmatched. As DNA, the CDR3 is TGTGCCAGTAGTGCGGACAGGGAGGTTAGAATCTCCACCTTC. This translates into CASSADREVRISTF.

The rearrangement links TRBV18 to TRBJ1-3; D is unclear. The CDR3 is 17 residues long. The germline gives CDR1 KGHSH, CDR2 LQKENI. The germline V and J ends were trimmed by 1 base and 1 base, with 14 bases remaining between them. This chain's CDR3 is CASSPLSGGGSGNTIYF. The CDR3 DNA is TGTGCCAGCTCACCACTATCCGGTGGAGGGTCTGGAAACACCATATATTTT.

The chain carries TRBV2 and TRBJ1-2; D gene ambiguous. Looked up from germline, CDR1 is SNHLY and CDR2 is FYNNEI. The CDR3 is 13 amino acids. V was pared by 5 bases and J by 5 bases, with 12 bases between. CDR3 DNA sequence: TGTGCCAGCAGTCCCCGGACTGGGTATGGCTACACCTTC. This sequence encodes CASSPRTGYGYTF.

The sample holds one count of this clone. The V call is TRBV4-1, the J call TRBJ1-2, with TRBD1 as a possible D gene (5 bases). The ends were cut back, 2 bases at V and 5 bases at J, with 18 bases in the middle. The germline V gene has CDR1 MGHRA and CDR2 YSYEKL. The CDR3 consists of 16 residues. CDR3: CASSQFSAGGGYGYTF. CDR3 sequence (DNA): TGCGCCAGCAGCCAATTCTCGGCGGGGGGAGGATATGGCTACACCTTC.

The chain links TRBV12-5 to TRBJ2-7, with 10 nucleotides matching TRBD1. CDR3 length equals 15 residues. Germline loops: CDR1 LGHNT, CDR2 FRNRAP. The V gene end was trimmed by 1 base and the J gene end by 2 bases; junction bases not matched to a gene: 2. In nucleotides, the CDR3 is TGTGCTAGTGGTTTGGGGACAGGGGGAACCTACGAGCAGTACTTC. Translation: CASGLGTGGTYEQYF.

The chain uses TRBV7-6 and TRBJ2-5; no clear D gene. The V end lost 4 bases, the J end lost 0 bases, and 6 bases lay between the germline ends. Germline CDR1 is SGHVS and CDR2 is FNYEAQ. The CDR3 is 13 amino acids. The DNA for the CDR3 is TGTGCCAGCAGCTCTGTCTACCAAGAGACCCAGTACTTC. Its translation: CASSSVYQETQYF. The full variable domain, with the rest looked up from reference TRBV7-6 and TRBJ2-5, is GAGVSQSPRYKVTKRGQDVALRCDPISGHVSLYWYRQALGQGPEFLTYFNYEAQQDKSGLPNDRFSAERPEGSISTLTIQRTEQRDSAMYRCASSSVYQETQYFGPGTRLLVL.

CDR3 nucleotides: TGTGCCAGCAGTTCCCTAAGACAGGCAAATAACTATGGCTACACCTTC. Its translation is CASSSLRQANNYGYTF. This chain links TRBV27 with TRBJ1-2; D is possibly TRBD1 (6 bases). The CDR3 consists of 16 residues. The ends were cut back, 4 bases at V and 1 base at J, with 16 bases in the middle. Per the germline V gene, CDR1 is MNHEY and CDR2 is SMNVEV (reference sequence).

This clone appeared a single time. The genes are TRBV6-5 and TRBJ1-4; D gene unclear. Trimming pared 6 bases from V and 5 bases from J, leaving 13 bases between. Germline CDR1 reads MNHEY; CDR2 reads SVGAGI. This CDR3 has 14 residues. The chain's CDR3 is CASSSRGGNEKLFF. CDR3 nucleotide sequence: TGTGCCAGCAGCTCCCGGGGAGGGAATGAAAAACTGTTTTTT.

CDR3 sequence: CASSLDPFEALETQYF. The CDR3 coding sequence is TGTGCCAGCAGCTTGGACCCCTTCGAAGCGCTAGAGACCCAGTACTTC. This sequence joins TRBV7-2 and TRBJ2-5; D is unclear. The CDR3 sequence is 16 residues long. V was trimmed by 3 bases and J by 4 bases, leaving 18 bases between them. Looked up from germline, CDR1 is SGHTA and CDR2 is FQGNSA.